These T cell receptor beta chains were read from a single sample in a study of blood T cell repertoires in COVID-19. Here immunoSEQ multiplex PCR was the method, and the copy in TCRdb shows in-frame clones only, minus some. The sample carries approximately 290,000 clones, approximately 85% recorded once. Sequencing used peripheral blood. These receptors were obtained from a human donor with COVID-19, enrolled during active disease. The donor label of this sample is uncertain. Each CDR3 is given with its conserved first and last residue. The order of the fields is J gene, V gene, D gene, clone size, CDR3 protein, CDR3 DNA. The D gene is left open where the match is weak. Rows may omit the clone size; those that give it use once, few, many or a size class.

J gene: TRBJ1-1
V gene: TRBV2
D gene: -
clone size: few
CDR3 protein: CASRPAPLAGNTEAFF
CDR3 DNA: TGTGCCAGCAGACCCGCCCCTCTTGCAGGAAACACTGAAGCTTTCTTT

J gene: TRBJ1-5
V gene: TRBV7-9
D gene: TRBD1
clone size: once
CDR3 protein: CASSLRDRVHQPQHF
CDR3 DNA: TGTGCCAGCAGCTTAAGAGACAGGGTGCATCAGCCCCAGCATTTT

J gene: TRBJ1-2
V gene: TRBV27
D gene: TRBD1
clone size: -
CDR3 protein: CASSSYRGLNYGYTF
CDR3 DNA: TGTGCCAGCAGTTCTTACAGGGGGCTTAACTATGGCTACACCTTC

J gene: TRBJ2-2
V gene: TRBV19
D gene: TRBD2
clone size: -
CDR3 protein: CASSKGLAGATGELFF
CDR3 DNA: TGTGCCAGTAGTAAAGGACTAGCGGGAGCGACCGGGGAGCTGTTTTTT

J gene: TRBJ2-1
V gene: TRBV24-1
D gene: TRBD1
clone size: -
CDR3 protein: CATSDWNLGTGNYNEQFF
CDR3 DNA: TGTGCCACCAGTGATTGGAATCTTGGGACAGGCAATTACAATGAGCAGTTCTTC

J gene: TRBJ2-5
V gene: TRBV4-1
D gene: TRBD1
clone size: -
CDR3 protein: CASSQVWTGEETQYF
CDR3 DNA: TGCGCCAGCAGCCAAGTCTGGACAGGGGAAGAGACCCAGTACTTC

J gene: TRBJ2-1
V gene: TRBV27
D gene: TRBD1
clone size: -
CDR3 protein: CASKTGAYNEQFF
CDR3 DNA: TGTGCCAGCAAGACAGGGGCGTACAATGAGCAGTTCTTC

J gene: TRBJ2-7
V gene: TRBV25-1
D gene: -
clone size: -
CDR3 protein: CASSGAGLVREQYF
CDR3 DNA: TGTGCCAGCAGTGGGGCAGGCTTGGTGAGAGAGCAGTACTTC

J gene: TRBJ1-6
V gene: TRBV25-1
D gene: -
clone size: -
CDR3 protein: CASSVANSPLHF
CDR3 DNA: TGTGCCAGCAGTGTAGCGAATTCACCCCTCCACTTT

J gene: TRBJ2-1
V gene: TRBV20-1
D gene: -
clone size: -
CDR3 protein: CSAQMSREQFF
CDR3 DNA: TGCAGTGCTCAGATGTCGCGGGAGCAGTTCTTC

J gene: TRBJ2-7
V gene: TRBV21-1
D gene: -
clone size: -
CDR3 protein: CASDADYFYEQYF
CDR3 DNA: TGTGCCAGCGACGCCGACTACTTCTACGAGCAGTACTTC

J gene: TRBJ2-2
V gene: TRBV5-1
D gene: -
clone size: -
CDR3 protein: CASSPRTGELFF
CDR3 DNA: TGCGCCAGCAGCCCCAGAACGGGGGAGCTGTTTTTT

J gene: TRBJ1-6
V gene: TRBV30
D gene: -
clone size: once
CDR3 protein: CAWSLRSSPLHF
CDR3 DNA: TGTGCCTGGAGCCTCCGGTCTTCACCCCTCCACTTT

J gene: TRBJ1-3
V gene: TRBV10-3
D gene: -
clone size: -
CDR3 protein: CAIRKDTPGNTIYF
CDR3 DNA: TGTGCCATCAGGAAGGACACTCCTGGAAACACCATATATTTT

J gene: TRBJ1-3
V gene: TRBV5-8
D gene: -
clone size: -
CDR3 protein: CASSLMSAGNTIYF
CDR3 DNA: TGTGCCAGCAGCTTGATGAGTGCTGGAAACACCATATATTTT

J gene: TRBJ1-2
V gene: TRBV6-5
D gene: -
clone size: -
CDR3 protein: CASSRTPNYGYTF
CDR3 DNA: TGTGCCAGCAGCCGGACACCTAACTATGGCTACACCTTC

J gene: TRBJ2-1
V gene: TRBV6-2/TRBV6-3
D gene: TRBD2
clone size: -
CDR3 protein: CASSPRGLAGRNEQFF
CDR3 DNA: TGTGCCAGCAGTCCACGGGGACTAGCGGGGAGGAATGAGCAGTTCTTC

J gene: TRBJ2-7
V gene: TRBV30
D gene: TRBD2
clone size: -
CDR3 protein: CAWITPLSGRSPYEQYF
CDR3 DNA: TGTGCCTGGATCACCCCCCTTAGCGGGAGGTCCCCCTACGAGCAGTACTTC

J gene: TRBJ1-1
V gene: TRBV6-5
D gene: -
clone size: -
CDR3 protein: CASPGGQSTTEAFF
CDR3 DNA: TGTGCCAGCCCCGGGGGTCAGTCTACCACTGAAGCTTTCTTT

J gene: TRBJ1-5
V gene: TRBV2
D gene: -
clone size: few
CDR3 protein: CASSSRASRQPQHF
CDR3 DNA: TGTGCCAGCAGTTCCCGTGCCTCCAGACAGCCCCAGCATTTT

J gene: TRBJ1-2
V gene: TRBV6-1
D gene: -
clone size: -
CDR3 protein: CASSEGGGPLYGYTF
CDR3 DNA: TGTGCCAGCAGTGAAGGGGGGGGCCCCCTCTATGGCTACACCTTC

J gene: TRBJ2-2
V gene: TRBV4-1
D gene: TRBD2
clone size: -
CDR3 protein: CASSQVPSGWNTGELFF
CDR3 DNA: TGCGCCAGCAGCCAAGTACCTAGCGGGTGGAACACCGGGGAGCTGTTTTTT

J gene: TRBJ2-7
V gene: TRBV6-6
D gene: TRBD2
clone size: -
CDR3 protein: CASSPLGLAGAVYEQYF
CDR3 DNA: TGTGCCAGCAGTCCGCTGGGGTTAGCGGGCGCCGTTTACGAGCAGTACTTC

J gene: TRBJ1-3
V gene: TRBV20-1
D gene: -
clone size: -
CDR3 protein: CSASSGSGNTIYF
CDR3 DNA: TGCAGTGCTAGTTCCGGGTCTGGAAACACCATATATTTT

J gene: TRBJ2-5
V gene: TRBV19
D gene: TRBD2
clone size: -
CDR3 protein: CASSPGLAGGWQETQYF
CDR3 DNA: TGTGCCAGTAGCCCTGGACTAGCGGGAGGGTGGCAAGAGACCCAGTACTTC

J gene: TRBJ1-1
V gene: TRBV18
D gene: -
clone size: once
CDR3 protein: CASSRANTEAFF
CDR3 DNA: TGTGCCAGCTCACGGGCGAACACTGAAGCTTTCTTT

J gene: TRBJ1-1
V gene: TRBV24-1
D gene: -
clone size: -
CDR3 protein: CATSRSDLSGDTEAFF
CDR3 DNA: TGTGCCACCAGTCGCAGTGACTTATCAGGGGACACTGAAGCTTTCTTT

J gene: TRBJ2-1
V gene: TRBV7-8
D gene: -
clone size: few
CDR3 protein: CASSLTWSSSYNEQFF
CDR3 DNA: TGTGCCAGCAGCTTAACCTGGTCGAGCTCCTACAATGAGCAGTTCTTC

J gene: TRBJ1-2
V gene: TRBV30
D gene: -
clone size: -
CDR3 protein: CAWTRSKNYGYTF
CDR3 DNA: TGTGCCTGGACTCGAAGCAAGAACTATGGCTACACCTTC

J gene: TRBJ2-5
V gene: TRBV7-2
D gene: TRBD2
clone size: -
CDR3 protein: CASSPRGGVETQYF
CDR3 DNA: TGTGCCAGCAGCCCGAGGGGAGGGGTAGAGACCCAGTACTTC

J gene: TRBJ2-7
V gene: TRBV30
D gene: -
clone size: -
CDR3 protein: CAWSVEFPYEQYF
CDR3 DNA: TGTGCCTGGAGTGTGGAGTTTCCCTACGAGCAGTACTTC

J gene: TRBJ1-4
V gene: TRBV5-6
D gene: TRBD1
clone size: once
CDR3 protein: CASSLEAGGNEKLFF
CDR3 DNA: TGTGCCAGCAGCTTGGAGGCAGGGGGTAATGAAAAACTGTTTTTT

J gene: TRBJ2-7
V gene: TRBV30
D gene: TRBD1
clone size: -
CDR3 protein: CAWSRWTGTDTGEQYF
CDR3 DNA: TGTGCCTGGAGCCGTTGGACAGGGACCGACACCGGTGAGCAGTACTTC

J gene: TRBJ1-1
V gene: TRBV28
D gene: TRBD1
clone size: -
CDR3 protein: CASVRQGINTEAFF
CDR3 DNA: TGTGCCAGCGTGAGACAGGGGATAAACACTGAAGCTTTCTTT

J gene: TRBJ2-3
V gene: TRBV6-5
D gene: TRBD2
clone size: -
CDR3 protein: CASRLARDYTDTQYF
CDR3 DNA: TGTGCCAGCAGACTAGCGAGGGACTACACAGATACGCAGTATTTT

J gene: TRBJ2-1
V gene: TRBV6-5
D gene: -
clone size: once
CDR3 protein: CASSYSAGLYNEQFF
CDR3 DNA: TGTGCCAGCAGTTACTCGGCGGGGCTGTACAATGAGCAGTTCTTC

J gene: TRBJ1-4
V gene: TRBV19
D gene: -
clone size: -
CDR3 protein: CASSITGNEKLFF
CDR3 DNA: TGTGCCAGTAGTATAACGGGTAATGAAAAACTGTTTTTT

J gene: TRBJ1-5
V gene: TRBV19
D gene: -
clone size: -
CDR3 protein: CASSMGRQGRSQPQHF
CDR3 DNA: TGTGCCAGTAGTATGGGGAGGCAGGGCCGGAGTCAGCCCCAGCATTTT

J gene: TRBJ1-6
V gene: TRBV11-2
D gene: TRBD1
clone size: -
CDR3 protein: CASSPGRGYNSPLHF
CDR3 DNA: TGTGCCAGCAGCCCCGGCAGGGGGTATAATTCACCCCTCCACTTT

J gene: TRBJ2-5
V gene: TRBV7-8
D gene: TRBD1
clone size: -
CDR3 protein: CASSSSTGAETQYF
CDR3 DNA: TGTGCCAGCAGCTCCTCGACAGGGGCGGAGACCCAGTACTTC

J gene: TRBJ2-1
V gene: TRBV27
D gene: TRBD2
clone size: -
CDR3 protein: CASTRPGLAGGNEQFF
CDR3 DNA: TGTGCCAGCACTCGCCCGGGACTAGCGGGAGGTAATGAGCAGTTCTTC

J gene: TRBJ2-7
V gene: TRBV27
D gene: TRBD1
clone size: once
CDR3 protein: CATATGGFSYEQYF
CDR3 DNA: TGTGCCACCGCGACAGGGGGTTTTTCCTACGAGCAGTACTTC

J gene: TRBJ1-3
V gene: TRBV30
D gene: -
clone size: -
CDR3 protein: CAWSDSSGNTIYF
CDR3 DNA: TGTGCCTGGAGTGACAGCTCTGGAAACACCATATATTTT

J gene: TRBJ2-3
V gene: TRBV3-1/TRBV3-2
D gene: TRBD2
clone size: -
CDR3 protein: CASSLGLAGGTQYF
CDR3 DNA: TGTGCCAGCAGCCTCGGACTAGCGGGAGGGACGCAGTATTTT

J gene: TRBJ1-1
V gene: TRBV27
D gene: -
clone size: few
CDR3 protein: CASSAPGGWTEAFF
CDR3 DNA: TGTGCCAGCAGTGCCCCCGGGGGGTGGACTGAAGCTTTCTTT

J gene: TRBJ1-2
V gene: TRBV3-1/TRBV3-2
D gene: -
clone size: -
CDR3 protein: CASSHPTWIDGYTF
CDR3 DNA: TGTGCCAGCAGCCACCCGACATGGATCGATGGCTACACCTTC

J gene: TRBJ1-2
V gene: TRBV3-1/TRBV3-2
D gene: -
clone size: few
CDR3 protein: CASSQVGINYGYTF
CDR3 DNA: TGTGCCAGCAGCCAAGTCGGGATCAACTATGGCTACACCTTC

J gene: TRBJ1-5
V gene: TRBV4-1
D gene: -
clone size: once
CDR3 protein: CASSQDARRGDQPQHF
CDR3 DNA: TGCGCCAGCAGCCAAGATGCCCGCCGGGGGGATCAGCCCCAGCATTTT

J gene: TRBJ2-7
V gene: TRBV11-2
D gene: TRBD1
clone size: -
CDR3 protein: CASTLPTGSGEQYF
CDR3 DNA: TGTGCCAGCACCCTTCCGACAGGGTCCGGCGAGCAGTACTTC

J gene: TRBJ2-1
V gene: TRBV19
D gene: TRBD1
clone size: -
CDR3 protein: CASSKGAASNYEQFF
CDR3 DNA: TGTGCCAGTAGTAAGGGGGCTGCGTCGAACTATGAGCAGTTCTTC

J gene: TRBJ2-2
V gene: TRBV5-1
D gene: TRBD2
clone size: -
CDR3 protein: CASSQTSGTVNTGELFF
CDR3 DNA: TGCGCCAGCAGCCAGACTAGCGGGACTGTGAACACCGGGGAGCTGTTTTTT

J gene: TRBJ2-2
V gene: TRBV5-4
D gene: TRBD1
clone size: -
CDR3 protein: CASSWYRGSNTGELFF
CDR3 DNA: TGTGCCAGCAGCTGGTACAGGGGGAGTAACACCGGGGAGCTGTTTTTT

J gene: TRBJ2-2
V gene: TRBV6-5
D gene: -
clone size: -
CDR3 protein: CASAGISSFPGELFF
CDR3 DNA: TGTGCCAGCGCCGGGATTTCCAGTTTCCCCGGGGAGCTGTTTTTT

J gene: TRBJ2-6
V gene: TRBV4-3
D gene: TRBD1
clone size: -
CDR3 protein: CASSVRDRGPGANVLTF
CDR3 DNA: TGCGCCAGCAGCGTCCGGGACAGGGGTCCTGGGGCCAACGTCCTGACTTTC